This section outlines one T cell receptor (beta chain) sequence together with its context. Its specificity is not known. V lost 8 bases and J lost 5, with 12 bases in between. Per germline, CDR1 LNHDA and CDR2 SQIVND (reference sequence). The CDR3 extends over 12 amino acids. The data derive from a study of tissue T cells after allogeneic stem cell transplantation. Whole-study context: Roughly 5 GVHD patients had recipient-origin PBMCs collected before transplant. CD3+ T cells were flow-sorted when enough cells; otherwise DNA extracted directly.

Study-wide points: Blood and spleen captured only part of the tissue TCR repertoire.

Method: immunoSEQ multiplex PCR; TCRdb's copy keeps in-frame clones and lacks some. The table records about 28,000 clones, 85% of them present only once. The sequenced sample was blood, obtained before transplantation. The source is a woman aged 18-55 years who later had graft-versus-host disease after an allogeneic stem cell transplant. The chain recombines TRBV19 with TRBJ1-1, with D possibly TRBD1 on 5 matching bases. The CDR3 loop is CASGRGYTEAFF. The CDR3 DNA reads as TGTGCCAGTGGACGGGGCTATACTGAAGCTTTCTTT.